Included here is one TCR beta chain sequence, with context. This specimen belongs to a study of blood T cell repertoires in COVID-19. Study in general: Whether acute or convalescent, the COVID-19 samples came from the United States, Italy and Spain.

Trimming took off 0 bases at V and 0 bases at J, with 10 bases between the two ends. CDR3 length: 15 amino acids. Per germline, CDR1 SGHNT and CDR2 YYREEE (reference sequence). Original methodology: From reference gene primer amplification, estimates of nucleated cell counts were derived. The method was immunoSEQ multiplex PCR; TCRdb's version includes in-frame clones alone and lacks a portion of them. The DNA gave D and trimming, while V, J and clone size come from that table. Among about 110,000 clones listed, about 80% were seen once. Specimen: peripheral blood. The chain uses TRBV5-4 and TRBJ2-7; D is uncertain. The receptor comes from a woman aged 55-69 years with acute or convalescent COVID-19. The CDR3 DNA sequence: TGTGCCAGCAGCTTGGGGGTTAGCATCTCCTACGAGCAGTACTTC. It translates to CASSLGVSISYEQYF.